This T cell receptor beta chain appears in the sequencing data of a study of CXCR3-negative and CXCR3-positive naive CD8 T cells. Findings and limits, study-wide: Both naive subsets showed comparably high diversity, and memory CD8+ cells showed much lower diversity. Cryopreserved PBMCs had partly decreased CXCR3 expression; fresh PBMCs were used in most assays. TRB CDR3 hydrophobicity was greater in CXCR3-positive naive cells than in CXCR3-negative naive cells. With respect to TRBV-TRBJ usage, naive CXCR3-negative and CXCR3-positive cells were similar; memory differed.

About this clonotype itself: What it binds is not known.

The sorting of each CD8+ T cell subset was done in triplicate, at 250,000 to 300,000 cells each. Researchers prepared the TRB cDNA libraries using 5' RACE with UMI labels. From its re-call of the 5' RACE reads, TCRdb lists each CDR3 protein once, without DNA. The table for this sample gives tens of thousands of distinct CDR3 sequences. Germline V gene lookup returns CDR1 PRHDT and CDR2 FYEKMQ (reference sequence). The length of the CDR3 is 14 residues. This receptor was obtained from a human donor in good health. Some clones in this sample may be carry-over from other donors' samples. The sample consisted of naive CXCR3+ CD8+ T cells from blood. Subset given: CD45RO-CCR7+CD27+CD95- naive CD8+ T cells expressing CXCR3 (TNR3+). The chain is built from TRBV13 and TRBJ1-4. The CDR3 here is CASSSLATNEKLFF.